The 13 T cell receptor beta chains listed next were all sequenced from one sample in a study of response to subunit inactivated influenza vaccine. Via MiXCR, TCRdb re-called the RT-PCR reads, giving one row per CDR3 protein. The sample includes approximately 480,000 distinct CDR3 sequences, roughly 11% of them seen just once. The sample consisted of PBMCs from blood, taken 45 days after vaccination. The receptor source for this set is a man aged 50 to 60 who received an inactivated influenza vaccine.

The chain carries TRBV4-2 and TRBJ2-1, with 8 bases lining up with TRBD2. CDR3 length: 16 amino acids. Trimming took 0 bases from V and 6 from J; bases not matched to a gene: 7. Germline loops: CDR1 LGHNA, CDR2 YNFKEQ. The CDR3 spells CASSQDRLAPGNEQFF. CDR3 sequence (DNA): TGTGCCAGCAGCCAAGACCGACTAGCGCCAGGCAATGAGCAGTTCTTC.

This clonotype has a count of ten or more. This rearrangement joins TRBV29-1 to TRBJ2-1, with D hard to call. V lost 6 bases and J 7 bases, leaving 4 bases between the germline ends. CDR3 size: 9 residues. The germline gives CDR1 SQVTM, CDR2 ANQGSEA. The CDR3 loop is CSVANEQFF. The CDR3, as DNA: TGCAGCGTAGCGAATGAGCAGTTCTTC.

The sample holds a few counts of this clonotype. The rearrangement joins TRBV29-1 to TRBJ1-2, with a weak D call TRBD1 (5 bases). Germline CDR1 reads SQVTM; CDR2 reads ANQGSEA. The CDR3 covers 14 residues. V was pared by 4 bases and J by 5 bases, with 17 bases between. CDR3 residues: CSVVEGPSQYGYTF. CDR3 DNA sequence: TGCAGCGTTGTGGAGGGGCCCTCCCAATATGGCTACACCTTC.

J is TRBJ2-5 and V is TRBV5-1; the match to TRBD2 covers 8 bases. The CDR3 runs to 18 residues. V dropped 4 bases and J dropped 5; count of bases not matched to a gene: 19. The germline CDR1 and CDR2 sequences are SGHRS and YFSETQ. CDR3 DNA sequence: TGCGCCAGCAGCGTCGCTTTTGGTAGCGGGACCATGGGGGAGACCCAGTACTTC. Protein product: CASSVAFGSGTMGETQYF.

J is TRBJ2-1 and V is TRBV7-6, with 7 bases that match TRBD2. Germline assignment: CDR1 SGHVS and CDR2 FNYEAQ. The CDR3 covers 16 residues. V was pared by 7 bases and J by 9 bases, with 18 bases of the junction left unmatched. CDR3 bases: TGTGCCAGCAACCAGAGAGGCGGGAGATCCTTGCCTGAGCAGTTCTTC. Translation gives CASNQRGGRSLPEQFF.

This clonotype was detected only once. This sequence joins TRBV5-1 and TRBJ2-7; 7 bases are shared with TRBD1. Trimming cost V 0 bases and J 2 bases; bases outside gene matches: 8. Per the germline V gene, CDR1 is SGHRS and CDR2 is YFSETQ. CDR3 length: 16 amino acids. Here the CDR3 reads CASSLAPQGVTYEQYF. The CDR3 nucleotides are TGCGCCAGCAGCTTGGCACCGCAGGGGGTAACCTACGAGCAGTACTTC. Looking up the rest from reference TRBV5-1 and TRBJ2-7 gives the full variable domain: KAGVTQTPRYLIKTRGQQVTLSCSPISGHRSVSWYQQTPGQGLQFLFEYFSETQRNKGNFPGRFSGRQFSNSRSEMNVSTLELGDSALYLCASSLAPQGVTYEQYFGPGTRLTVT.

Only a few counts were recorded for this clonotype. The chain carries TRBV6-2 or TRBV6-3 and TRBJ1-4; D is perhaps TRBD1 (5 bases). The germline V gene has CDR1 MNHEY and CDR2 SVGEGT. The V and J ends lost 5 bases and 4 bases respectively, with 14 bases between them. CDR3 length: 15 residues. CDR3 protein: CASSTLTAHNEKLFF. The DNA of the CDR3 is TGTGCCAGCAGTACCCTGACAGCCCATAATGAAAAACTGTTTTTT.

This clonotype was observed many times. This chain joins TRBV4-1 and TRBJ1-3; perhaps TRBD1 as D (5 bases). The CDR3 is 16 amino acids. Germline V gene lookup returns CDR1 MGHRA and CDR2 YSYEKL. The V end lost 0 bases, the J end lost 0 bases, and 9 bases lay between the germline ends. CDR3 DNA sequence: TGCGCCAGCAGCCAAGAGGGACCTTACTCTGGAAACACCATATATTTT. Residues: CASSQEGPYSGNTIYF.

This clonotype was picked up many times. This rearrangement joins TRBV12-3 or TRBV12-4 to TRBJ2-5; no clear D. The CDR3 covers 12 residues. The germline V and J ends were trimmed by 2 bases and 5 bases, with 6 bases remaining between them. For the CDR3, the DNA is TGTGCCAGCAGTTTATCGTCCGAGACCCAGTACTTC. Translating gives CASSLSSETQYF.

The gene calls are TRBV25-1 and TRBJ2-4; D is perhaps TRBD1 (6 bases). Germline CDR1 MGHDK, CDR2 SYGVNS. With 0 bases removed from V and 0 bases from J, the gap between germline ends came to 12 bases. The CDR3 spans 17 residues. The CDR3 DNA reads as TGTGCCAGCAGTGAATATGACAGGCGCTTAGCCAAAAACATTCAGTACTTC. Its translation is CASSEYDRRLAKNIQYF.

This clonotype was seen at least ten times. The chain is built from TRBV7-9 and TRBJ1-1; D gene uncertain. Germline V gene lookup returns CDR1 SEHNR and CDR2 FQNEAQ (reference sequence). V lost 4 bases, J lost 1 base, and 4 bases lay in between. The length of the CDR3 is 12 residues. The CDR3 DNA follows: TGTGCCAGCAGCTCTTGGAACACTGAAGCTTTCTTT. It encodes CASSSWNTEAFF.

The chain recombines TRBV24-1 with TRBJ2-1; D not resolved. The germline V gene encodes CDR1 KGHDR and CDR2 SFDVKD. The CDR3 length is 13 residues. Trimming pared 9 bases from V and 0 bases from J, leaving 8 bases between. The CDR3 DNA reads TGTGCCACCGCCGGAATCTCCTACAATGAGCAGTTCTTC. Its translation: CATAGISYNEQFF.

The rearrangement links TRBV11-2 to TRBJ2-1; weak D call: TRBD2 (6 bases). Per the germline V gene, CDR1 is SGHAT and CDR2 is FQNNGV. The CDR3 contains 18 residues. Trimming removed 5 bases from V and 0 bases from J, with 20 bases in between. In nucleotides, the CDR3 is TGTGCCAGCAGCGGCCAGAGACTAGGCTCCAGCTCCTACAATGAGCAGTTCTTC. Translation: CASSGQRLGSSSYNEQFF.